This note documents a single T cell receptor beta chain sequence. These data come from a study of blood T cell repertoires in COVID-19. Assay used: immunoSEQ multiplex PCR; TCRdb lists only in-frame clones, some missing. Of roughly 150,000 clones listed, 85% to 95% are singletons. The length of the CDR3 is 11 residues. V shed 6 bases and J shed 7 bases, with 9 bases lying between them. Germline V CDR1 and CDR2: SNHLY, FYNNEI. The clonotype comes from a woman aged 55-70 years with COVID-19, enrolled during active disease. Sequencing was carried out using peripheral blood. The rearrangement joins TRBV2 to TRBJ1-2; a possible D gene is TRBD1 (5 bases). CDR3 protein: CASSRQTGYTF. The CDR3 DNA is TGTGCCAGCAGCCGACAGACTGGCTACACCTTC.